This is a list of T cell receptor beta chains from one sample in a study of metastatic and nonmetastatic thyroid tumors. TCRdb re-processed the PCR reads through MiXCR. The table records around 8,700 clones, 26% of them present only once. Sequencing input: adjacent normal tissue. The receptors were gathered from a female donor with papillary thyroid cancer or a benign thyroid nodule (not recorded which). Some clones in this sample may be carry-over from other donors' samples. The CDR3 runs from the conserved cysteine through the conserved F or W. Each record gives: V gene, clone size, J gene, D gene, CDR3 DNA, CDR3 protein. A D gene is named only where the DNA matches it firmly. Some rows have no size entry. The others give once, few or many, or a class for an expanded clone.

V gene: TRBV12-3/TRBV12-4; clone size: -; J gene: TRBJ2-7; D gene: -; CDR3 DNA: TGTGCCAGCAGTTTAGGCGGGAAATACGAGCAGTACTTC; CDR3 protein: CASSLGGKYEQYF
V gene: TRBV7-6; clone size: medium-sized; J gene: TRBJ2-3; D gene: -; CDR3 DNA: TGTGCCAGCAGCCTAATGACAGGCCGCACAGATACGCAGTATTTT; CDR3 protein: CASSLMTGRTDTQYF
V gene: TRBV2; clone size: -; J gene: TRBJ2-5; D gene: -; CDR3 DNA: TGTGCCAGCTTCTACGAAGAGACCCAGTACTTC; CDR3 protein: CASFYEETQYF
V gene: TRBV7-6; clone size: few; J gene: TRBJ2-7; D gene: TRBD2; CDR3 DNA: TGTGCCAGCAGCTTAGGGCTAGCGGGATACGAGCAGTACTTC; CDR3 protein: CASSLGLAGYEQYF
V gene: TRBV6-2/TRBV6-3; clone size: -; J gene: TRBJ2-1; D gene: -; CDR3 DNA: TGTGCCAGCAATGTTCGAAACTACAATGAGCAGTTCTTC; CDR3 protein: CASNVRNYNEQFF
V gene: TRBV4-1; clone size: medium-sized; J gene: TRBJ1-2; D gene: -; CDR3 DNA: TGCGCCAGCAGCCAAGAAAGGGGCCCCTATGGCTACACCTTC; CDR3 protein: CASSQERGPYGYTF
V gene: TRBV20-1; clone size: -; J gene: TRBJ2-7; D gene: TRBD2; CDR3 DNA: TGCAGTGCTACTCCTAGCGGTAACTACGAGCAGTACTTC; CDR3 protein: CSATPSGNYEQYF
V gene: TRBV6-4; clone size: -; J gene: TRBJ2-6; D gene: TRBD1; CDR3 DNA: TGTGCCAGCAGTGACTCAGGGGGCGCTGGGGCCAACGTCCTGACTTTC; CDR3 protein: CASSDSGGAGANVLTF
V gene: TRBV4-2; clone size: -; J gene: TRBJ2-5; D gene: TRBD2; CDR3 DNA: TGTGCCAGCAGCCAAGATCGGGGGGAGGGCCGGGAGACCCAGTACTTC; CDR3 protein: CASSQDRGEGRETQYF
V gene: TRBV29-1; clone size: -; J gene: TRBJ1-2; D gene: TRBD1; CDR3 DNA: TGCAGCGTTGAATACGCAGGGGGGTTTAACTATGGCTACACCTTC; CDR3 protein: CSVEYAGGFNYGYTF
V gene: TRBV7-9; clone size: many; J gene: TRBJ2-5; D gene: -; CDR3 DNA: TGTGCCAGCAGCCTGACAATCCAAGAGACCCAGTACTTC; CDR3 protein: CASSLTIQETQYF
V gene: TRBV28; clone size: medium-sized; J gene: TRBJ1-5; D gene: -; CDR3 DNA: TGTGCCAGCAGGACCGGGACCCTCACAGATCAGCCCCAGCATTTT; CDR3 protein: CASRTGTLTDQPQHF
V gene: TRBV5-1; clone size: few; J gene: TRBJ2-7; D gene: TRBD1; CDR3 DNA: TGCGCCAGCAGCTTCGGGGACAGCTCCTACGAGCAGTACTTC; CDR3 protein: CASSFGDSSYEQYF
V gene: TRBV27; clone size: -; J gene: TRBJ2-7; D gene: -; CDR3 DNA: TGTGCCAGCAGTTTGACGACAGCCTCCTACGAGCAGTACTTC; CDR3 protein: CASSLTTASYEQYF
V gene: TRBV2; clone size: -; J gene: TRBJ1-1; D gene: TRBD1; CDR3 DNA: TGTGCCAGCAGTGCGAGACAGGGCATGAACACTGAAGCTTTCTTT; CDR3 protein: CASSARQGMNTEAFF
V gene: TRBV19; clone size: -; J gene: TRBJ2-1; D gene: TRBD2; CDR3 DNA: TGTGCCAGTAGTCCCCAACCCACTAGCGCCATACGGGATGAGCAGTTCTTC; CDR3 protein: CASSPQPTSAIRDEQFF
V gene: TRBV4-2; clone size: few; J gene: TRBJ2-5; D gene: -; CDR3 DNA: TGTGCCAGCAGCCGGATAATCCAAGAGACCCAGTACTTC; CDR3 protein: CASSRIIQETQYF
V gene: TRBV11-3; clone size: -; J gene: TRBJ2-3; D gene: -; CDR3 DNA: TGTGCCAGCAGCCTTCATGGGGGGCGCACAGATACGCAGTATTTT; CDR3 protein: CASSLHGGRTDTQYF
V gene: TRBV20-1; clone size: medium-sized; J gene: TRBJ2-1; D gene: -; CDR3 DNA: TGCAGTGCTAGAGTCGCTAGCGAGGACCACAATGAGCAGTTCTTC; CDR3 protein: CSARVASEDHNEQFF
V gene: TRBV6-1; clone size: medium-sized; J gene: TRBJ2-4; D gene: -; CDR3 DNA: TGTGCCAGCACCCCCTCAGGGGACATTCAGTACTTC; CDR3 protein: CASTPSGDIQYF
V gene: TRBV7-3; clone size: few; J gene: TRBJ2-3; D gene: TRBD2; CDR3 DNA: TGTGCCAGCAGCTCCCACGTAGCGGGGGTCAATACGCAGTATTTT; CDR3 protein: CASSSHVAGVNTQYF
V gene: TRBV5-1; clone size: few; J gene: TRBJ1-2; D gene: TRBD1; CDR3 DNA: TGCGCCAGCAGCTTGCTCGGACAGGGTAGCTATGGCTACACCTTC; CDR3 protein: CASSLLGQGSYGYTF
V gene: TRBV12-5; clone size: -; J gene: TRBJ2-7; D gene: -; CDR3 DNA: TGTGCTAGTGGTGTAGGACTGATCTACGAGCAGTACTTC; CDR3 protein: CASGVGLIYEQYF
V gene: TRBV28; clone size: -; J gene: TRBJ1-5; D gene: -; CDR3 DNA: TGTGCCAGCAGTTTGTCGGGGCAAGGTCAGCCCCAGCATTTT; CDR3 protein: CASSLSGQGQPQHF
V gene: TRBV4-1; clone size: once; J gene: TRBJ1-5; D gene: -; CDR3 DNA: TGCGCCAGCAGCCAAGAAGGGAGTGGCAATCAGCCCCAGCATTTT; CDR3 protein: CASSQEGSGNQPQHF
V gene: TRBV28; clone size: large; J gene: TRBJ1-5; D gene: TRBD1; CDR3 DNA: TGTGCCAGCAGGCCCTACGGGGACAGGGGGCCCAATCAGCCCCAGCATTTT; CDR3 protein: CASRPYGDRGPNQPQHF
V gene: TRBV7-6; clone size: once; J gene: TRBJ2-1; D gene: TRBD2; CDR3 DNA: TGTGCCAGCAGCGCACTAGCGGGAGGGCCCGACAATGAGCAGTTCTTC; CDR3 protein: CASSALAGGPDNEQFF
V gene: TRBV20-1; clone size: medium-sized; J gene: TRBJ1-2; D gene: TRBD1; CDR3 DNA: TGCAGTGCTAGAGACCCGGACAGGCCCGGCGGCTACACCTTC; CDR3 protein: CSARDPDRPGGYTF
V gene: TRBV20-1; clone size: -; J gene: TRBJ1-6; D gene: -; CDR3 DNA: TGCAGTGCTAGTTTATCCCAGGATAATTCACCCCTCCACTTT; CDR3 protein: CSASLSQDNSPLHF
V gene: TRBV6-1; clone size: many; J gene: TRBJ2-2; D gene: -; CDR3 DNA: TGTGCCAGCAGTGAAGCGAACACCGGGGAGCTGTTTTTT; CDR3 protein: CASSEANTGELFF
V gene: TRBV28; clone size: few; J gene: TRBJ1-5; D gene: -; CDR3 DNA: TGTGCCAGCAGTGTAACCGGGAGTTACGGGCAGCCCCAGCATTTT; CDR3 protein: CASSVTGSYGQPQHF
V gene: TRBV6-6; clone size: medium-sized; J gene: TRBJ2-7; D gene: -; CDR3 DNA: TGTGCCAGCAGTTACTCGGGGTCTTACGAGCAGTACTTC; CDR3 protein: CASSYSGSYEQYF
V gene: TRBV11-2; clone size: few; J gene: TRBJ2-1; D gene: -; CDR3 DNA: TGTGCCAGCAGCCCCCGGTTTGGCTCCTACAATGAGCAGTTCTTC; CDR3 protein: CASSPRFGSYNEQFF
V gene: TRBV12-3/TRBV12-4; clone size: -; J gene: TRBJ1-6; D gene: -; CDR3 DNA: TGTGCCAGCAGTTTAGGGGGAGGAGGGAATTCACCCCTCCACTTT; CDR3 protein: CASSLGGGGNSPLHF
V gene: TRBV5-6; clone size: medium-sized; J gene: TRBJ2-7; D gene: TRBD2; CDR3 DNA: TGTGCCAGCAGCTCGACAGCCGCCGGGGGGTACGAGCAGTACTTC; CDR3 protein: CASSSTAAGGYEQYF
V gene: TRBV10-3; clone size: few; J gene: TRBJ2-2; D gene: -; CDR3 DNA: TGTGCCATCAGTGAAATAATCGGGGAGCTGTTTTTT; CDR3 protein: CAISEIIGELFF
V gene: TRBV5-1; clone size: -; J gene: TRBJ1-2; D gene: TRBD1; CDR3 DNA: TGCGCCAGCAGCCAGAGACAGGGTCATGGCTACACCTTC; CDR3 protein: CASSQRQGHGYTF
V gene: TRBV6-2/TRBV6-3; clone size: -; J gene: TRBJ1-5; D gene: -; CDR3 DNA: TGTGCCAGCAGTTATAGACAGGCACTCGATCAGCCCCAGCATTTT; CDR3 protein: CASSYRQALDQPQHF
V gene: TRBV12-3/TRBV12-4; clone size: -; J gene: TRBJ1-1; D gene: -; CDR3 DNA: TGTGCCAGCAGTTTTGGCAACACTGAAGCTTTCTTT; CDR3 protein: CASSFGNTEAFF
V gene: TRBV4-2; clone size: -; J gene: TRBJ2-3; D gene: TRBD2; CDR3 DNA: TGTGCCAGCAGCACACCTAGCGGGAGTCGGTTAGATACGCAGTATTTT; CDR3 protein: CASSTPSGSRLDTQYF
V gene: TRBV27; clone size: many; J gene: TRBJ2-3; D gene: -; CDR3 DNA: TGTGCCAGCAGTGGAGGCGGATCTAGCACAGATACGCAGTATTTT; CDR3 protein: CASSGGGSSTDTQYF
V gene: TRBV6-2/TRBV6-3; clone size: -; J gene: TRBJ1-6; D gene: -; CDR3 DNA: TGTGCCAGTACGGGGGACGGCTATAATTCACCCCTCCACTTT; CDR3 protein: CASTGDGYNSPLHF
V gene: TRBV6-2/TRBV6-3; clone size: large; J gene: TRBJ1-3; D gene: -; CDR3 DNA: TGTGCCAGCAGACCTCCCCGGGGGGCATCTGGAAACACCATATATTTT; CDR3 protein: CASRPPRGASGNTIYF
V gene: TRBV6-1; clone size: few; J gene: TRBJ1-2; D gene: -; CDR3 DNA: TGTGCCAGCGCCTTCCAAAGGGGCGATTATGGCTACACCTTC; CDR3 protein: CASAFQRGDYGYTF
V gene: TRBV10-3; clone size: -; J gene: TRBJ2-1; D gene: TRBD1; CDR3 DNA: TGTGCCATCAGTCCGGGACAGGGGGCCTCCTACAATGAGCAGTTCTTC; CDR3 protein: CAISPGQGASYNEQFF
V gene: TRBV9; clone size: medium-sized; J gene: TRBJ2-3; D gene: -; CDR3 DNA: TGTGCCAGCAGCGTAGGGACAGCGCTAAGCACAGATACGCAGTATTTT; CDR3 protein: CASSVGTALSTDTQYF
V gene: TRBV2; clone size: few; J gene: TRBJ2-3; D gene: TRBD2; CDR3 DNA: TGTGCCAGCAGTGTTAGCGGGATTACAGATACGCAGTATTTT; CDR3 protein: CASSVSGITDTQYF
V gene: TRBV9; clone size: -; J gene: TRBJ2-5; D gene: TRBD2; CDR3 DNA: TGTGCCAGCAGCGTAGCCGGACTAGCGGGGGAGCAGGGGGCCCAGTACTTC; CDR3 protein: CASSVAGLAGEQGAQYF
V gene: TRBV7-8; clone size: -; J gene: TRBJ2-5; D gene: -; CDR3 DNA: TGTGCCAGCAGCCCCCCCGGAGCGACAAAAGAGACCCAGTACTTC; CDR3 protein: CASSPPGATKETQYF
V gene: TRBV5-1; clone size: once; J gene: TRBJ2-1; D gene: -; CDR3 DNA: TGCGCCAGCAGCCAAAGAGAGGGCGATGAGCAGTTCTTC; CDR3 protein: CASSQREGDEQFF